Each of the 21 T cell receptor beta chains below was sequenced from the same sample in a study of blood T cell repertoires in COVID-19 (TCRdb year 2020). The receptor library was made with the immunoSEQ multiplex PCR assay. The source is immuneACCESS, and TCRdb retained only in-frame sequences with V and J called. Part of the clones is not carried over; for the studies checked, unresolved V genes explain less than half of this, and the remainder is unexplained. The sample records around 310,000 clones, around 87% of which are singletons. Roughly 1% of the sample goes to the ten largest clones. Material for sequencing was peripheral blood. Receptors originate from a woman aged 40 to 50 with COVID-19, enrolled during active disease.

This chain joins TRBV4-3 and TRBJ2-4; TRBD2 might be the D (7 bases). The CDR3 is 18 residues long. From germline, CDR1 is LGHNA and CDR2 YSLEER. Trimming took 0 bases from V and 1 from J, leaving 16 bases between them. The CDR3 here is CASSQDVGGGTAKNIQYF. CDR3 DNA: TGCGCCAGCAGCCAAGATGTGGGAGGGGGGACGGCCAAAAACATTCAGTACTTC.

In DNA, the CDR3 is TGCGCCAGCAGTGGGAGGGCAGAGACCCAGTACTTC. Translation: CASSGRAETQYF. The J gene is TRBJ2-5, the V gene TRBV5-1; 7 bases agree with TRBD2. The J segment lost 4 bases and the V segment lost 5 bases, leaving 2 bases of the junction unmatched. In germline, CDR1 is SGHRS, CDR2 YFSETQ. This CDR3 comprises 12 residues. Looking up the rest from reference TRBV5-1 and TRBJ2-5 gives the full variable domain: KAGVTQTPRYLIKTRGQQVTLSCSPISGHRSVSWYQQTPGQGLQFLFEYFSETQRNKGNFPGRFSGRQFSNSRSEMNVSTLELGDSALYLCASSGRAETQYFGPGTRLLVL.

This chain joins TRBV19 and TRBJ2-1; weak D call: TRBD1 (6 bases). The V gene's germline CDR1 is LNHDA and CDR2 SQIVND (reference sequence). The CDR3 sequence is 16 residues long. V lost 5 bases to trimming and J lost 1 base, with 15 bases between them. This CDR3 is CASSPRGQPSYNEQFF. The CDR3, as DNA: TGTGCCAGTAGTCCACGCGGACAGCCATCCTACAATGAGCAGTTCTTC.

The chain is built from TRBV27 and TRBJ1-5; TRBD1 matches at 7 bases. CDR3 length equals 14 residues. Unmatched junction bases numbered 5, after V lost 4 bases and J lost 5 bases. The germline CDR1 and CDR2 sequences are MNHEY and SMNVEV (reference sequence). The DNA for the CDR3 is TGTGCCAGCAGTTCACAGGGGTGGGATCAGCCCCAGCATTTT. This encodes CASSSQGWDQPQHF.

The V call is TRBV5-4, the J call TRBJ2-7; TRBD1 might be the D (6 bases). V lost 4 bases and J 3 bases, leaving 17 bases between the germline ends. The CDR3 totals 15 residues. The V gene's germline CDR1 is SGHNT and CDR2 YYREEE (reference sequence). The CDR3 region has the DNA TGTGCCAGCAGCCTACAAACAGGACAGTTCTACGAGCAGTACTTC. This encodes CASSLQTGQFYEQYF.

The chain couples TRBV27 to TRBJ2-7; 11 bases are a match to TRBD2. The CDR3 contains 18 residues. The V and J ends lost 1 base and 2 bases, in that order; junction bases with no gene match: 10. CDR1 and CDR2 (germline): MNHEY, SMNVEV (reference sequence). The CDR3 bases are TGTGCCAGCAGTTTATGGGGGACTAGCGGAAGCCTCCCCTACGAGCAGTACTTC. Its protein is CASSLWGTSGSLPYEQYF.

A remark on this clone: The same CDR3 can be traced to other DNA sequences in this sample. The V gene is TRBV6-5, the J gene TRBJ1-3, with D perhaps TRBD1 (5 bases). Trimming removed 6 bases from V and 1 base from J, with 10 bases in between. Germline CDR1 reads MNHEY; CDR2 reads SVGAGI. The length of the CDR3 is 14 residues. This CDR3 reads CASSPGGSGNTIYF. CDR3 sequence (DNA): TGTGCCAGCAGCCCCGGGGGGTCTGGAAACACCATATATTTT.

J is TRBJ2-7 and V is TRBV5-1, with a tentative D call TRBD2 (5 bases). The CDR3 is 14 residues long. Per germline, CDR1 SGHRS and CDR2 YFSETQ. Trimming shortened V by 3 bases and J by 2 bases, and 12 bases separated the two germline ends. The CDR3 nucleotides are TGCGCCAGCAGCTCGGGGTTTACACCCTACGAGCAGTACTTC. It codes for CASSSGFTPYEQYF.

CDR3 DNA: TGTGCCAGCAGTGGCGAGAGGGAACCCTACGAGCAGTACTTC. Its protein product is CASSGEREPYEQYF. This chain links TRBV25-1 with TRBJ2-7, with D possibly TRBD2 on 5 matching bases. Looked up from germline, CDR1 is MGHDK and CDR2 is SYGVNS. This CDR3 comprises 14 residues. Between the trimmed V and J ends, which lost 4 bases and 2 bases, there was a span of 12 bases.

The J gene is TRBJ1-3, the V gene TRBV5-6; D may be TRBD1 (6 bases). The CDR3 contains 18 residues. The V end lost 0 bases, the J end lost 2 bases, and 18 bases lay between the germline ends. Germline CDR1 is SGHDT and CDR2 is YYEEEE. CDR3 coding DNA: TGTGCCAGCAGCTTGGGACAAACAGGGTGGATCCCTGGAAACACCATATATTTT. Translating it yields CASSLGQTGWIPGNTIYF.

For the CDR3, the DNA is TGTGCCAGTAGTATAGGACTAGCAGCGTACCAAGAGACCCAGTACTTC. Amino acids: CASSIGLAAYQETQYF. The chain has TRBV19 and TRBJ2-5, with 7 bases matching TRBD2. CDR3 length equals 16 residues. J was trimmed by 0 bases and V by 1 base; bases with no gene match: 5. The germline CDR1 and CDR2 sequences are LNHDA and SQIVND (reference sequence).

As regards this clone: The junction differs from germline at one of its ends, possibly a read error. V gene TRBV6-6 combines with J gene TRBJ2-6; the D gene is possibly TRBD1 (5 bases). Germline values: CDR1 MNHNY, CDR2 SVGAGI (reference sequence). The CDR3 is 14 residues long. This chain's CDR3 is CAGRAHSGANVLTF. CDR3 bases: TGTGCCGGCAGGGCTCACTCTGGGGCCAACGTCCTGACTTTC.

The chain is built from TRBV7-2 and TRBJ1-3, with D possibly TRBD1 on 6 matching bases. V lost 1 base and J lost 0, with 10 bases in between. Per germline, CDR1 SGHTA and CDR2 FQGNSA. CDR3 length equals 16 residues. The CDR3 sequence: CASSLVPTGSGNTIYF. DNA of the CDR3: TGTGCCAGCAGCTTAGTCCCGACAGGCTCTGGAAACACCATATATTTT.

This clone was counted only a few times. This chain connects TRBV28 to TRBJ1-3, with 7 bases that match TRBD1. The CDR3 is 15 amino acids. The trim removed 2 bases at V and 2 bases at J, leaving 3 bases unmatched. From germline, CDR1 is MDHEN and CDR2 SYDVKM. The CDR3 nucleotides read TGTGCCAGCAGTTTACCAACAGGGGCTGGAAACACCATATATTTT. The encoded protein is CASSLPTGAGNTIYF. Full variable domain (remainder filled in from reference TRBV28 and TRBJ1-3): DVKVTQSSRYLVKRTGEKVFLECVQDMDHENMFWYRQDPGLGLRLIYFSYDVKMKEKGDIPEGYSVSREKKERFSLILESASTNQTSMYLCASSLPTGAGNTIYFGEGSWLTVV.

CDR3 nucleotides: TGCGCCAGCAGCTTGGAACAGGGAAGGAACGAGCAGTACTTC. This encodes CASSLEQGRNEQYF. The chain joins TRBV5-1 to TRBJ2-7, with D possibly matching TRBD1 (6 bases). CDR3 length equals 14 residues. With 0 bases removed from V and 5 bases from J, the gap between germline ends came to 12 bases. Germline CDR1 reads SGHRS; CDR2 reads YFSETQ.

The chain uses TRBV7-9 and TRBJ1-4, with D possibly TRBD1 on 5 matching bases. The length of the CDR3 is 15 residues. Germline CDR1 and CDR2: SEHNR and FQNEAQ (reference sequence). Trimming stripped 6 bases from V and 7 bases from J, with 18 bases between. CDR3 DNA sequence: TGTGCCAGCAGTTCGGGCGCAGGGAAGGGTGAAAAACTGTTTTTT. Its protein is CASSSGAGKGEKLFF.

This clone came up once. The CDR3 coding sequence is TGTGCCAGCAGGAAGAACGTTGGCTCTTCAGATACGCAGTATTTT. It codes for CASRKNVGSSDTQYF. The V call is TRBV7-2, the J call TRBJ2-3; D gene unclear. Germline CDR1 is SGHTA and CDR2 is FQGNSA. The CDR3 sequence is 15 residues long. V was clipped by 6 bases and J by 4 bases, with 17 bases between them.

The chain employs TRBV4-1 and TRBJ2-1, with 8 bases that match TRBD2. After removal of 4 bases from V and 7 bases from J, the junction contained 9 bases not matched to a gene. Germline CDR1 reads MGHRA; CDR2 reads YSYEKL. The CDR3 is 15 residues long. DNA for the CDR3: TGCGCCAGCAGCCCCCTACCGGGGGGGCTTAATGAGCAGTTCTTC. It translates to CASSPLPGGLNEQFF.

This rearrangement joins TRBV30 to TRBJ2-3; D is possibly TRBD2 (5 bases). This CDR3 is 12 amino acids long. Germline V gene sequence: CDR1 GTSNPN, CDR2 SVGIG (reference sequence). V lost 8 bases to trimming and J lost 2 bases, with 11 bases between them. CDR3 loop: CAISVITDTQYF. The CDR3 DNA reads as TGTGCCATTAGCGTAATCACAGATACGCAGTATTTT.

This chain links TRBV2 with TRBJ1-2; no reliable D call. The CDR3 consists of 13 residues. The germline CDR1 and CDR2 sequences are SNHLY and FYNNEI. Trimming shortened V by 5 bases and J by 4 bases, and 11 bases separated the two germline ends. CDR3 loop: CASSSGQAYGYTF. In nucleotides, the CDR3 is TGTGCCAGCAGTAGTGGGCAGGCCTATGGCTACACCTTC.

The rearrangement joins TRBV3-1 (or the pseudogene TRBV3-2) to TRBJ1-5; 10 bases line up with TRBD1. Germline V lookup: CDR1 LGHDT, CDR2 YNNKEL (reference sequence). The J segment lost 3 bases and the V segment lost 4 bases, leaving 15 bases of the junction unmatched. CDR3 length: 19 amino acids. This CDR3 is CASSRLPPGTGEPNQPQHF. DNA of the CDR3: TGTGCCAGCAGCCGCCTACCCCCCGGGACAGGGGAACCCAATCAGCCCCAGCATTTT.